This entry lists 26 T cell receptor beta chains sequenced from one sample in a study of T cells after posttransplantation cyclophosphamide. The assay was immunoSEQ multiplex PCR, and TCRdb's table has in-frame clones only and misses some. The sample has 15,000 to 20,000 clones; about 77% are singletons. Treatment was busulfan-fludarabine conditioning, a marrow graft, and cyclophosphamide on days +3 and +4. The material sequenced was CD8+ T cells sorted from PBMCs, taken 1,900 to 2,000 days after a stem cell transplant with posttransplant cyclophosphamide. The receptors were sampled from a female patient in her 40s who received an allogeneic stem cell transplant from a related donor, was CMV-positive, and had no GVHD. The graft donor may be the source of some T cells.

In this sample, this clone turned up a few times. This sequence joins TRBV4-1 and TRBJ1-4, with a weak D call TRBD1 (5 bases). This CDR3 spans 15 amino acids. V dropped 1 base and J dropped 4 bases, with 10 bases sitting between them. Looked up from germline, CDR1 is MGHRA and CDR2 is YSYEKL. The CDR3 sequence: CASSQVAGGNEKLFF. In nucleotides, the CDR3 is TGCGCCAGCAGCCAAGTGGCCGGGGGTAATGAAAAACTGTTTTTT.

This clone has just one count. The chain is built from TRBV9 and TRBJ2-2; D possibly corresponds to TRBD1 (5 bases). CDR1 SGDLS and CDR2 YYNGEE come from the germline V gene. The V and J ends lost 0 bases and 5 bases respectively, with 5 bases between them. The CDR3 is made up of 13 amino acids. CDR3 sequence (DNA): TGTGCCAGCAGCGTAGAGGGGACCGGGGAGCTGTTTTTT. Protein sequence: CASSVEGTGELFF.

Of note for this clone: The same CDR3 is also encoded by other DNA sequences in this sample. This chain uses TRBV9 with TRBJ2-2; D perhaps matches TRBD1 (5 bases). Germline V gene lookup returns CDR1 SGDLS and CDR2 YYNGEE. This CDR3 has 16 residues. V was clipped by 0 bases and J by 0 bases, with 9 bases between them. The CDR3 DNA reads as TGTGCCAGCAGCGTAGCAGGGAACGCGAACACCGGGGAGCTGTTTTTT. It is translated as CASSVAGNANTGELFF.

V gene TRBV10-2 combines with J gene TRBJ1-5, with 7 bases lining up with TRBD1. This CDR3 region has 16 residues. CDR1 is WSHSY, CDR2 SAAADI, per germline. With 5 bases clipped from V and 1 base from J, the junction kept 8 bases outside the gene matches. The CDR3 here is CASSTGEPRSNQPQHF. The CDR3, as DNA: TGCGCCAGCAGTACAGGGGAGCCGAGAAGCAATCAGCCCCAGCATTTT.

This chain uses TRBV4-2 with TRBJ1-1, with a tentative D call TRBD1 (6 bases). In germline, CDR1 is LGHNA, CDR2 YNFKEQ. The CDR3 is 14 residues long. V lost 0 bases to trimming and J lost 3 bases, with 8 bases between them. The CDR3 region has the DNA TGTGCCAGCAGCCAAGATCGGACAGACACTGAAGCTTTCTTT. This encodes CASSQDRTDTEAFF.

CDR3 sequence (DNA): TGTGCCAGCAGTTACCGGACGGGAGCTAACTATGGCTACACCTTC. This codes for CASSYRTGANYGYTF. The gene calls are TRBV6-5 and TRBJ1-2; no firm D call. CDR1 MNHEY and CDR2 SVGAGI come from the germline V gene. CDR3 size: 15 residues. The V and J ends lost 2 bases and 0 bases respectively, with 10 bases between them.

The V gene is TRBV2, the J gene TRBJ2-3; TRBD2 matches 13 bases. Trimming removed 10 bases from V and 6 bases from J; junction bases left unmatched: 7. The CDR3 contains 14 residues. The germline gives CDR1 SNHLY, CDR2 FYNNEI. CDR3 residues: CATLRTSGGDTQYF. The CDR3 region has the DNA TGTGCCACCCTCCGGACTAGCGGGGGCGATACGCAGTATTTT.

This chain joins TRBV7-2 and TRBJ2-7; D not certain. Per the germline V gene, CDR1 is SGHTA and CDR2 is FQGNSA. The CDR3 consists of 13 residues. V lost 2 bases to trimming and J lost 3 bases, with 8 bases between them. Here the CDR3 DNA reads TGTGCCAGCAGCTTAAAATCCCACTACGAGCAGTACTTC. The encoded protein is CASSLKSHYEQYF.

V and J are TRBV7-2 and TRBJ2-7, with TRBD2 identical over 7 bases. V dropped 1 base and J dropped 3; count of bases not matched to a gene: 9. CDR3 size: 16 residues. CDR1 and CDR2 from the germline V gene are SGHTA and FQGNSA. CDR3 coding DNA: TGTGCCAGCAGCTTAGAGGCCCCCGGACTAGTCTACGAGCAGTACTTC. It encodes CASSLEAPGLVYEQYF.

This chain connects TRBV19 to TRBJ1-2, with D uncertain. The V end was cut by 5 bases, the J end by 2 bases, with 9 bases between. In germline, CDR1 is LNHDA, CDR2 SQIVND (reference sequence). The CDR3 is made up of 13 amino acids. As DNA, the CDR3 is TGTGCCAGTAGTTCTACAGAAAACTATGGCTACACCTTC. It yields the protein CASSSTENYGYTF. Combining the CDR3 with reference TRBV19 and TRBJ1-2 gives the whole variable domain DGGITQSPKYLFRKEGQNVTLSCEQNLNHDAMYWYRQDPGQGLRLIYYSQIVNDFQKGDIAEGYSVSREKKESFPLTVTSAQKNPTAFYLCASSSTENYGYTFGSGTRLTVV.

The sample holds a few counts of this clone. The rearrangement uses TRBV25-1 and TRBJ1-1; the D is unclear. Germline loops: CDR1 MGHDK, CDR2 SYGVNS. The ends were cut back, 5 bases at V and 4 bases at J, with 11 bases in the middle. This CDR3 has 13 amino acids. The chain's CDR3 is CASSNGVLTEAFF. DNA for the CDR3: TGTGCCAGCAGTAACGGGGTTCTCACTGAAGCTTTCTTT.

The chain couples TRBV16 to TRBJ1-2, with D unresolved. This CDR3 is 13 amino acids long. Germline lookup yields CDR1 KGHSY and CDR2 FQNENV. V was clipped by 2 bases and J by 5 bases, with 9 bases between them. CDR3 in amino acids: CASSQKAGYGYTF. In nucleotides, the CDR3 is TGTGCCAGCAGCCAAAAGGCAGGATATGGCTACACCTTC. Supplemented by reference TRBV16 and TRBJ1-2, the full variable domain reads GEEVAQTPKHLVRGEGQKAKLYCAPIKGHSYVFWYQQVLKNEFKFLISFQNENVFDETGMPKERFSAKCLPNSPCSLEIQATKLEDSAVYFCASSQKAGYGYTFGSGTRLTVV.

The gene calls are TRBV4-1 and TRBJ2-5, with 7 bases matching TRBD1. The CDR3 covers 15 residues. Germline CDR1 MGHRA, CDR2 YSYEKL. The ends lost 1 base at V and 5 bases at J; junction bases unmatched: 7. This CDR3 reads CASSQGQGGDETQYF. The DNA for the CDR3 is TGCGCCAGCAGCCAAGGACAGGGTGGGGATGAGACCCAGTACTTC.

The CDR3 region has the DNA TGTGCCAGCAGCCCCTTACAGGGGCCGTCGGGCGAGCAGTACTTC. As protein: CASSPLQGPSGEQYF. The rearrangement uses TRBV7-9 and TRBJ2-7; 7 bases map to TRBD1. Trimming cost V 5 bases and J 6 bases; bases outside gene matches: 13. CDR3 length: 15 residues. The germline V gene encodes CDR1 SEHNR and CDR2 FQNEAQ (reference sequence).

This chain uses TRBV7-6 with TRBJ2-3; maybe TRBD1 (6 bases). Trimming stripped 6 bases from V and 1 base from J, with 14 bases between. This CDR3 has 15 amino acids. CDR1 and CDR2 from the germline V gene are SGHVS and FNYEAQ. The CDR3 region is CASSREGVGTDTQYF. The CDR3, as DNA: TGTGCCAGCAGTCGTGAGGGGGTGGGCACAGATACGCAGTATTTT.

On this clone: The junction does not match germline at one end; this may be a read error. The J gene is TRBJ1-1, the V gene TRBV2; TRBD1 agrees at 11 bases. Per the germline V gene, CDR1 is SNHLY and CDR2 is FYNNEI. The CDR3 is made up of 15 amino acids. The CDR3 loop is CASTEEGTGGPEAFF. Written as DNA, the CDR3 is TGTGCCAGCACTGAAGAAGGGACAGGGGGGCCTGAAGCTTTCTTT.

The rearrangement uses TRBV10-1 and TRBJ2-7, with 10 bases that match TRBD1. This CDR3 region has 15 residues. Germline lookup yields CDR1 WNHNN and CDR2 SYGVQD (reference sequence). V dropped 4 bases and J dropped 5; count of bases not matched to a gene: 8. In nucleotides, the CDR3 is TGCGCCAGCAGTGCCTTGACAGGGGGCTTGGACGAGCAGTACTTC. Protein sequence: CASSALTGGLDEQYF.

This chain uses TRBV11-2 with TRBJ1-1, with D possibly being TRBD1 (6 bases). Between the trimmed V and J ends, which lost 3 bases and 7 bases, there was a span of 9 bases. Per the germline V gene, CDR1 is SGHAT and CDR2 is FQNNGV. The length of the CDR3 is 12 residues. The CDR3 coding sequence is TGTGCCAGCAGCTTGGCGGACAGTGAAGCTTTCTTT. Protein product: CASSLADSEAFF.

V and J are TRBV7-9 and TRBJ1-1; 8 nucleotides agree with TRBD1. Germline-derived CDR1 and CDR2 are SEHNR and FQNEAQ (reference sequence). The V segment lost 5 bases and the J segment 3 bases; nucleotides outside the gene matches: 8. This CDR3 is built from 15 residues. This CDR3 is CASSENRGWHTEAFF. In DNA, the CDR3 is TGTGCCAGCAGCGAAAACAGGGGGTGGCACACTGAAGCTTTCTTT. Complete variable domain (other parts from reference TRBV7-9 and TRBJ1-1): DTGVSQNPRHKITKRGQNVTFRCDPISEHNRLYWYRQTLGQGPEFLTYFQNEAQLEKSRLLSDRFSAERPKGSFSTLEIQRTEQGDSAMYLCASSENRGWHTEAFFGQGTRLTVV.

The V call is TRBV7-9, the J call TRBJ2-7; the match to TRBD1 covers 9 bases. Germline values: CDR1 SEHNR, CDR2 FQNEAQ (reference sequence). The CDR3 contains 15 residues. The J segment lost 6 bases and the V segment lost 4 bases, leaving 10 bases of the junction unmatched. The CDR3 reads CASSSSPGQGLEQYF. The CDR3 nucleotides read TGTGCCAGCAGCTCGTCCCCGGGACAGGGTCTCGAGCAGTACTTC.

This sequence joins TRBV18 and TRBJ2-7; 7 nucleotides line up with TRBD1. J was trimmed by 2 bases and V by 0 bases; bases with no gene match: 4. The CDR3 extends over 15 amino acids. In germline, CDR1 is KGHSH, CDR2 LQKENI. The CDR3 loop reads CASSPPVQGPYEQYF. For the CDR3, the DNA is TGTGCCAGCTCACCACCGGTACAGGGGCCCTACGAGCAGTACTTC.

This clone was seen once. The chain employs TRBV4-1 and TRBJ1-4; D unresolved. Trimming took 4 bases from V and 5 from J, leaving 14 bases between them. Per the germline V gene, CDR1 is MGHRA and CDR2 is YSYEKL. The length of the CDR3 is 15 residues. The CDR3 region has the DNA TGCGCCAGCAGCCCCTGGGAGGCAGTAAATGAAAAACTGTTTTTT. It translates to CASSPWEAVNEKLFF.

J is TRBJ2-7 and V is TRBV5-4; 11 bases fit TRBD1. Germline V gene sequence: CDR1 SGHNT, CDR2 YYREEE (reference sequence). There are 15 residues in the CDR3. Trimming at V came to 2 bases and at J to 3 bases, leaving 4 bases not matched to a gene. The CDR3 bases are TGTGCCAGCAGCTTAGGGACAGGGGGGCGCTACGAGCAGTACTTC. Its protein product is CASSLGTGGRYEQYF.

J is TRBJ2-6 and V is TRBV27; weak D call: TRBD1 (5 bases). CDR1 and CDR2 (germline): MNHEY, SMNVEV (reference sequence). Trimming stripped 7 bases from V and 3 bases from J, with 10 bases between. The CDR3 extends over 14 amino acids. CDR3 amino acids: CASMSGFGANVLTF. CDR3 sequence (DNA): TGTGCCAGCATGTCAGGGTTTGGGGCCAACGTCCTGACTTTC.

The gene calls are TRBV7-9 and TRBJ2-7, with a tentative D call TRBD2 (6 bases). Germline V gene lookup returns CDR1 SEHNR and CDR2 FQNEAQ (reference sequence). The CDR3 runs to 13 residues. V lost 5 bases and J lost 5, with 13 bases in between. This CDR3 is CASSAPGGDEQYF. The DNA of the CDR3 is TGTGCCAGCAGCGCACCGGGCGGGGACGAGCAGTACTTC.

This clone was found a few times. The CDR3 nucleotides are TGTGCCAGCAGCTCGGACAGCTACAGCACTGAAGCTTTCTTT. It encodes CASSSDSYSTEAFF. This chain connects TRBV11-2 to TRBJ1-1; tentative D call: TRBD1 (6 bases). Germline CDR1 and CDR2: SGHAT and FQNNGV. V gave up 4 bases and J gave up 4 bases, with 13 bases separating them. This CDR3 region has 14 residues.